Shown below are 31 T cell receptor beta chains from a single sample sequenced in a study of blood T cells in healthy people across ages. Primers used in a second PCR of about 6 to 11 cycles were a sample-barcoded 5' primer and a J-beta primer mix. TCRdb ran MiXCR on the 5' RACE reads and lists one entry per CDR3 protein. Altogether approximately 690,000 distinct CDR3 sequences are present, around 43% being singletons, with the ten largest covering about 32%. The specimen was blood. The receptor set was obtained from a man older than 75 in good health.

For this clonotype: It may be a read error: a sequence one base away is much more abundant. This sequence joins TRBV5-1 and TRBJ2-1; D perhaps matches TRBD2 (5 bases). The DNA matches TRBJ2-7 better at its end, which makes the J call doubtful. CDR3 size: 15 residues. Germline CDR1 is SGHRS and CDR2 is YFSETQ. The CDR3 sequence is CASTKARLSTGEQYF. The DNA for the CDR3 is TGCGCCAGCACCAAAGCGCGGTTGTCAACGGGGGAGCAGTACTTC.

A few counts support this clonotype. The chain uses TRBV27 and TRBJ2-1, with 7 positions matching TRBD1. Trimming removed 6 bases from V and 7 bases from J; junction bases left unmatched: 6. Germline CDR1 is MNHEY and CDR2 is SMNVEV (reference sequence). The CDR3 is made up of 13 amino acids. This CDR3 is CASSRDRLNEQFF. DNA for the CDR3: TGTGCCAGCAGCCGGGACAGACTAAATGAGCAGTTCTTC.

This clonotype turned up a few times. This sequence joins TRBV6-4 and TRBJ1-4, with D tentatively TRBD1 (6 bases). The CDR3 runs 15 residues. The V gene's germline CDR1 is MRHNA and CDR2 SNTAGT. Trimming shortened V by 4 bases and J by 0 bases, and 9 bases separated the two germline ends. For the CDR3, the DNA is TGTGCCAGCAGTGCAGGGACAACAACTAATGAAAAACTGTTTTTT. This translates into CASSAGTTTNEKLFF.

The chain carries TRBV7-9 and TRBJ2-1; D gene uncertain. The CDR3 runs to 14 residues. With 1 base removed from V and 7 bases from J, the gap between germline ends came to 11 bases. Looked up from germline, CDR1 is SEHNR and CDR2 is FQNEAQ (reference sequence). The CDR3 is CASSLEGATNEQFF. The CDR3 DNA follows: TGTGCCAGCAGCTTAGAGGGTGCTACGAATGAGCAGTTCTTC.

This chain links TRBV12-3 or TRBV12-4 with TRBJ2-2; no firm D call. The CDR3 runs 13 residues. V was cut by 10 bases and J by 0 bases, with 9 bases left in between. The CDR3 sequence: CATGSSNTGELFF. In DNA, the CDR3 is TGTGCCACCGGGTCCTCGAACACCGGGGAGCTGTTTTTT.

This clonotype appeared a few times. The chain joins TRBV5-1 to TRBJ2-1; 7 bases are shared with TRBD2. CDR1 SGHRS and CDR2 YFSETQ come from the germline V gene. Germline trimming cut 4 bases from V and 5 bases from J; bases unmatched to any gene: 6. CDR3 length: 14 residues. The CDR3 nucleotides read TGCGCCAGCAGCCCTTCGACTAGCCACAATGAGCAGTTCTTC. Its protein is CASSPSTSHNEQFF. Full variable domain (remainder filled in from reference TRBV5-1 and TRBJ2-1): KAGVTQTPRYLIKTRGQQVTLSCSPISGHRSVSWYQQTPGQGLQFLFEYFSETQRNKGNFPGRFSGRQFSNSRSEMNVSTLELGDSALYLCASSPSTSHNEQFFGPGTRLTVL.

This rearrangement joins TRBV15 to TRBJ2-7; D remains ambiguous. CDR3 length: 11 amino acids. The germline V gene encodes CDR1 LNHNV and CDR2 YYDKDF (reference sequence). Trimming took off 8 bases at V and 3 bases at J, with 8 bases between the two ends. CDR3 sequence: CATGENYEQYF. The CDR3 coding sequence is TGTGCCACCGGAGAGAACTACGAGCAGTACTTC.

The chain uses TRBV9 and TRBJ1-2; 7 bases are shared with TRBD1. With V trimmed by 0 bases and J by 4 bases, 6 bases remained unmatched. The CDR3 is 15 residues long. Germline CDR1 reads SGDLS; CDR2 reads YYNGEE. The CDR3 sequence: CASSVGKGGRYGYTF. CDR3 bases: TGTGCCAGCAGCGTAGGGAAAGGGGGCCGCTATGGCTACACCTTC.

The rearrangement uses TRBV29-1 and TRBJ1-2; TRBD1 matches 7 bases. CDR1 SQVTM and CDR2 ANQGSEA come from the germline V gene. V dropped 4 bases and J dropped 8; count of bases not matched to a gene: 7. The CDR3 is 12 residues long. CDR3 nucleotide sequence: TGCAGCGTTGCCCGACAGGGACTCGGCTACACCTTC. Protein: CSVARQGLGYTF.

This chain connects TRBV3-1 to TRBJ1-6; D is undetermined. Trimming cost V 4 bases and J 5 bases, with 15 bases left between them. Germline values: CDR1 LGHDT, CDR2 YNNKEL (reference sequence). The CDR3 extends over 16 amino acids. CDR3 in amino acids: CASSPWEGTNNSPLHF. The CDR3 DNA sequence: TGTGCCAGCAGCCCCTGGGAGGGAACAAATAATTCACCCCTCCACTTT.

This clonotype was detected many times. The chain combines TRBV20-1 with TRBJ1-1; unclear D gene. Germline values: CDR1 DFQATT, CDR2 SNEGSKA (reference sequence). This CDR3 is built from 13 residues. V lost 3 bases to trimming and J lost 3 bases, with 11 bases between them. The CDR3 region has the DNA TGCAGTGCTAGGGAGGGCTGGGACACTGAAGCTTTCTTT. It is translated as CSAREGWDTEAFF.

The rearrangement links TRBV6-1 to TRBJ2-2; 15 nucleotides align to TRBD2. V dropped 6 bases and J dropped 0; count of bases not matched to a gene: 2. This CDR3 has 17 residues. Germline V lookup: CDR1 MNHNS, CDR2 SASEGT. The CDR3 spells CASRRTSGRANTGELFF. For the CDR3, the DNA is TGTGCCAGCAGGAGGACTAGCGGGAGGGCGAACACCGGGGAGCTGTTTTTT.

Only a few counts were recorded for this clonotype. The chain recombines TRBV28 with TRBJ2-6, with D unclear. Trimming removed 7 bases from V and 0 bases from J, with 4 bases in between. Germline loops: CDR1 MDHEN, CDR2 SYDVKM. CDR3 length: 13 amino acids. DNA of the CDR3: TGTGCCAGCAATGGCTCTGGGGCCAACGTCCTGACTTTC. Translating it yields CASNGSGANVLTF.

The sample holds a few counts of this clonotype. The chain links TRBV6-2 or TRBV6-3 to TRBJ2-1, with a possible D match to TRBD2 (6 bases). Germline values: CDR1 MNHEY, CDR2 SVGEGT. V shed 4 bases and J shed 5 bases, with 12 bases lying between them. The CDR3 is made up of 14 amino acids. CDR3 residues: CASSFGLLNNEQFF. In DNA form, the CDR3 reads TGTGCCAGCAGTTTCGGACTACTTAACAATGAGCAGTTCTTC.

This clonotype was counted between two and nine times. This sequence joins TRBV15 and TRBJ1-5; no firm D call. The CDR3 is made up of 12 amino acids. V was trimmed by 3 bases and J by 9 bases, leaving 9 bases between them. Per the germline V gene, CDR1 is LNHNV and CDR2 is YYDKDF (reference sequence). The CDR3 here is CATSSSNPPQHF. The DNA for the CDR3 is TGTGCCACCAGCAGCTCCAACCCGCCCCAGCATTTT.

This clonotype appeared a few times. The chain joins TRBV21-1 to TRBJ2-4; the table names TRBD1, a call not compared with the DNA. TRBV21-1 is flagged as a pseudogene. The CDR3 length is 13 residues. This CDR3 reads CASNEGVGSIQYF. The CDR3 DNA is TGTGCCAGCAATGAGGGGGTTGGGAGCATTCAGTACTTC.

This clonotype came up a few times. The chain couples TRBV2 to TRBJ1-5; D may be TRBD1 (6 bases). Trimming cost V 8 bases and J 2 bases, with 13 bases left between them. Germline V gene lookup returns CDR1 SNHLY and CDR2 FYNNEI. The CDR3 runs to 14 residues. The CDR3 DNA reads TGTGCCAGCGGAAAGGGGGTTCGCAATCAGCCCCAGCATTTT. It is translated as CASGKGVRNQPQHF. The whole variable domain, filled in from reference TRBV2 and TRBJ1-5, reads EPEVTQTPSHQVTQMGQEVILRCVPISNHLYFYWYRQILGQKVEFLVSFYNNEISEKSEIFDDQFSVERPDGSNFTLKIRSTKLEDSAMYFCASGKGVRNQPQHFGDGTRLSIL.

J is TRBJ1-6 and V is TRBV15, with unresolved D. Per the germline V gene, CDR1 is LNHNV and CDR2 is YYDKDF (reference sequence). V was clipped by 5 bases and J by 7 bases, with 6 bases between them. The CDR3 length is 12 residues. CDR3 nucleotide sequence: TGTGCCACCAGCTCCCAAAATTCACCCCTCCACTTT. As protein: CATSSQNSPLHF.

The chain joins TRBV20-1 to TRBJ2-7; 9 bases line up with TRBD1. The J call may not be correct, given that the DNA end is closer to TRBJ2-1. Per the germline V gene, CDR1 is DFQATT and CDR2 is SNEGSKA (reference sequence). CDR3 length equals 16 residues. CDR3 sequence (DNA): TGCAGTACAACTCAAACCCGACAGGGGGTGAGGATTGAGCAGTTCTTC. The encoded protein is CSTTQTRQGVRIEQFF.

The chain couples TRBV29-1 to TRBJ2-5; TRBD2 is a possible D gene (6 bases). There are 17 residues in the CDR3. The V and J ends lost 0 bases and 4 bases respectively, with 21 bases between them. CDR1 is SQVTM and CDR2 is ANQGSEA in the germline V gene. The CDR3 sequence: CSVEESPTSRTGETQYF. CDR3 nucleotide sequence: TGCAGCGTTGAAGAGTCCCCCACTAGCCGAACGGGAGAGACCCAGTACTTC.

The chain joins TRBV29-1 to TRBJ2-3; 11 nucleotides agree with TRBD2. The germline CDR1 and CDR2 sequences are SQVTM and ANQGSEA. This CDR3 has 14 amino acids. The J segment lost 5 bases and the V segment lost 4 bases, leaving 5 bases of the junction unmatched. The CDR3 loop reads CSVVLAGALDTQYF. In DNA form, the CDR3 reads TGCAGCGTTGTACTAGCGGGAGCGTTAGATACGCAGTATTTT.

This clonotype was picked up a small number of times. This sequence joins TRBV12-5 and TRBJ1-2, with 7 positions matching TRBD1. Germline V gives CDR1 LGHNT, CDR2 FRNRAP. V gave up 0 bases and J gave up 0 bases; unmatched junction bases: 1. The CDR3 sequence is 15 residues long. CDR3 bases: TGTGCTAGTGGTTTGGTAGGGACAGCTAACTATGGCTACACCTTC. It encodes CASGLVGTANYGYTF.

The chain joins TRBV20-1 to TRBJ2-3; D gene uncertain. Trimming shortened V by 1 base and J by 0 bases, and 20 bases separated the two germline ends. The CDR3 has 18 amino acids. From germline, CDR1 is DFQATT and CDR2 SNEGSKA (reference sequence). The CDR3 sequence is CSARGHGYLDFSTDTQYF. The CDR3 region has the DNA TGCAGTGCTAGAGGACACGGTTACCTTGACTTTAGCACAGATACGCAGTATTTT.

Of note for this clonotype: With a much larger clone just one base away, this may be a read error. The chain has TRBV11-2 and TRBJ2-4; TRBD1 aligns across 10 bases. Matching the DNA end better, TRBJ2-7 makes the J call doubtful. This CDR3 region has 16 residues. CDR1 and CDR2 (germline): SGHAT, FQNNGV. This CDR3 reads CASSPRVRTGGGEQYF. CDR3 sequence (DNA): TGTGCCAGCAGCCCAAGAGTACGGACAGGGGGAGGCGAGCAGTACTTC.

This chain connects TRBV6-6 to TRBJ1-2; D uncertain. The V end lost 0 bases, the J end lost 0 bases, and 2 bases lay between the germline ends. Per germline, CDR1 MNHNY and CDR2 SVGAGI (reference sequence). This CDR3 has 13 amino acids. CDR3 in DNA: TGTGCCAGCAGTTACTCTCCTAACTATGGCTACACCTTC. This sequence encodes CASSYSPNYGYTF.

This clonotype was observed at least ten times. V gene TRBV6-1 combines with J gene TRBJ2-5; 12 bases match TRBD2. The CDR3 sequence is 16 residues long. Trimming removed 2 bases from V and 5 bases from J; junction bases left unmatched: 6. Germline CDR1 and CDR2: MNHNS and SASEGT. For the CDR3, the DNA is TGTGCCAGCAGTGAAAGTCTAGCGGGAGGGATGGAGACCCAGTACTTC. Its protein is CASSESLAGGMETQYF.

A note on this clonotype: A much bigger clone sits one base away, suggesting this may be a read error. This rearrangement joins TRBV6-6 to TRBJ2-3; perhaps D is TRBD1 or TRBD2 (6 bases each). The CDR3 runs to 14 residues. Germline V gives CDR1 MNHNY, CDR2 SVGAGI (reference sequence). V lost 6 bases to trimming and J lost 5 bases, with 15 bases between them. The CDR3 here is CASRTMGGKDTQYF. In DNA, the CDR3 is TGTGCCAGCAGGACGATGGGGGGCAAAGATACGCAGTATTTT.

The chain combines TRBV4-2 with TRBJ1-2, with D perhaps TRBD1 (5 bases). V lost 0 bases and J lost 1, with 15 bases in between. Germline V gene lookup returns CDR1 LGHNA and CDR2 YNFKEQ. The CDR3 spans 17 residues. The CDR3 DNA reads as TGTGCCAGCAGCCAAGATTGGGGCAGGGATGATAACTATGGCTACACCTTC. This translates into CASSQDWGRDDNYGYTF.

V and J are TRBV3-1 and TRBJ2-7; TRBD2 matches 10 bases. The CDR3 extends over 17 amino acids. The ends lost 1 base at V and 4 bases at J; junction bases unmatched: 10. The germline CDR1 and CDR2 sequences are LGHDT and YNNKEL (reference sequence). The CDR3 protein is CASSQGPPQGLAYEQYF. The CDR3 DNA sequence: TGTGCCAGCAGCCAAGGTCCCCCGCAGGGACTAGCGTACGAGCAGTACTTC.

V gene TRBV28 combines with J gene TRBJ2-2; 12 bases are shared with TRBD1. Looked up from germline, CDR1 is MDHEN and CDR2 is SYDVKM. The CDR3 has 15 residues. J was trimmed by 6 bases and V by 6 bases; bases with no gene match: 5. The CDR3, as DNA: TGTGCCAGCAGCCGCGGGACAGGGGGCCCCGGGGAGCTGTTTTTT. This gives the protein CASSRGTGGPGELFF.

About this clonotype: This may be a read error: a much more frequent sequence differs by one nucleotide. CDR3 sequence reads: CSARWEVGVFEQFF. In DNA, the CDR3 is TGCAGCGCTCGATGGGAGGTGGGGGTATTTGAGCAGTTCTTC. The chain couples TRBV29-1 to TRBJ2-1; perhaps TRBD2 as D (6 bases). Germline V gene sequence: CDR1 SQVTM, CDR2 ANQGSEA. V dropped 7 bases and J dropped 9 bases, with 22 bases sitting between them. The CDR3 is 14 residues long.